A single sample gave rise to the 13 T cell receptor beta chains below, sequenced in a study of shared clonotypes between healthy human individuals. Data came from immunoSEQ multiplex PCR; TCRdb stores just in-frame clones and leaves some out. The repertoire consists of approximately 340,000 clones, with less than 75% occurring once and the leading ten covering roughly a tenth. Input material: memory CD4+ T cells sorted from blood. The subset: CD45RA-negative fraction. The source of these receptors is a man aged 25 to 40 in good health.

The rearrangement links TRBV29-1 to TRBJ1-1, with a weak D call TRBD1 (5 bases). Trimming took 7 bases from V and 0 from J, leaving 24 bases between them. This CDR3 contains 17 residues. CDR1 is SQVTM, CDR2 ANQGSEA, per germline. The CDR3 DNA sequence: TGCAGCGCAGGCCTCGGGGCCCGAGGCCATATGAACACTGAAGCTTTCTTT. Its protein is CSAGLGARGHMNTEAFF.

The chain recombines TRBV2 with TRBJ2-3; 7 nucleotides align to TRBD2. The CDR3 length is 14 residues. V trimming: 9 bases; J trimming: 6 bases; junction bases outside the gene matches: 12. The germline CDR1 and CDR2 sequences are SNHLY and FYNNEI. In DNA form, the CDR3 reads TGTGCCAGGCTAAGACTAGCTTCCGGGGATACGCAGTATTTT. It encodes CARLRLASGDTQYF.

This CDR3 reads CASSQDAGGDKRQYF. The DNA for the CDR3 is TGCGCCAGCAGCCAAGATGCAGGGGGGGACAAGAGGCAGTACTTC. The rearrangement joins TRBV4-3 to TRBJ2-7; D tentatively reads TRBD1 or TRBD2 (7 bases each). The CDR3 runs to 15 residues. The germline gives CDR1 LGHNA, CDR2 YSLEER. V shed 0 bases and J shed 9 bases, with 18 bases lying between them.

The CDR3 DNA is TGCGCCAGCAGCTTAGACCTGCTAACCTACGAGCAGTACTTC. Its protein is CASSLDLLTYEQYF. This rearrangement joins TRBV5-1 to TRBJ2-7; D gene unclear. V was trimmed by 2 bases and J by 2 bases, leaving 11 bases between them. This CDR3 is built from 14 residues. CDR1 is SGHRS and CDR2 is YFSETQ in the germline V gene.

This sequence joins TRBV19 and TRBJ1-2; D is undetermined. Looked up from germline, CDR1 is LNHDA and CDR2 is SQIVND (reference sequence). The CDR3 is made up of 12 amino acids. Trimming shortened V by 9 bases and J by 4 bases, and 12 bases separated the two germline ends. CDR3 amino acids: CASVSGFYGYTF. The CDR3 DNA follows: TGTGCCAGCGTAAGCGGATTCTATGGCTACACCTTC.

The rearrangement joins TRBV7-2 to TRBJ2-5; no clear D gene. The CDR3 spans 16 residues. V was pared by 5 bases and J by 1 base, with 17 bases between. Germline V lookup: CDR1 SGHTA, CDR2 FQGNSA. CDR3: CASSLSTGRTQETQYF. CDR3 DNA: TGTGCCAGCAGCCTTTCTACCGGCAGAACCCAAGAGACCCAGTACTTC.

This chain uses TRBV2 with TRBJ2-1, with D possibly matching TRBD1 (6 bases). The CDR3 contains 14 residues. CDR1 is SNHLY and CDR2 is FYNNEI in the germline V gene. Trimming took off 3 bases at V and 9 bases at J, with 15 bases between the two ends. The CDR3 coding sequence is TGTGCCAGCAGTGATTGGATGGGGGCCAGTGAGCAGTTCTTC. Amino acid sequence: CASSDWMGASEQFF.

The V call is TRBV5-1, the J call TRBJ1-2; D unresolved. CDR3 length: 15 residues. Germline CDR1 is SGHRS and CDR2 is YFSETQ. V lost 5 bases to trimming and J lost 6 bases, with 20 bases between them. The CDR3 region has the DNA TGCGCCAGCAGGTTGACCCTAGGTGGGAACGATGGCTACACCTTC. It is translated as CASRLTLGGNDGYTF.

V usage is TRBV30 and J usage is TRBJ1-4; the D gene is possibly TRBD1 (5 bases). V was shortened by 0 bases and J by 4 bases, with 6 bases between the two germline ends. The CDR3 totals 13 residues. Per the germline V gene, CDR1 is GTSNPN and CDR2 is SVGIG (reference sequence). CDR3 region: CAWSVRVNEKLFF. CDR3 bases: TGTGCCTGGAGTGTCAGGGTTAATGAAAAACTGTTTTTT.

The chain links TRBV11-3 to TRBJ2-1, with 8 nucleotides matching TRBD1. The CDR3 has 17 residues. V lost 5 bases, J lost 6 bases, and 15 bases stayed unmatched. CDR1 SGHNT and CDR2 YENEEA come from the germline V gene. The CDR3 protein is CASSPYTPLTGVNEQFF. The CDR3 nucleotides read TGTGCCAGCAGCCCCTATACTCCATTGACAGGGGTCAATGAGCAGTTCTTC.

This rearrangement joins TRBV6-5 to TRBJ2-7; no firm D call. The V end was cut by 0 bases, the J end by 0 bases, with 12 bases between. Germline CDR1 reads MNHEY; CDR2 reads SVGAGI. CDR3 length equals 16 residues. The CDR3 DNA is TGTGCCAGCAGTTACTCGCACTTCTCAGGCTCCTACGAGCAGTACTTC. Its protein product is CASSYSHFSGSYEQYF.

As concerns this clone: At one of its ends the junction is not consistent with the germline gene, which may arise from a read error. V and J are TRBV5-5 and TRBJ1-3; tentatively, D is TRBD1 (5 bases). Germline CDR1 is SGHKS and CDR2 is YYEKEE (reference sequence). This CDR3 has 16 residues. CDR3 DNA: TGTGCCAGCAGCTCAGATGCAGGGTTCTCTGGAAGCACCATATATTTT. This translates into CASSSDAGFSGSTIYF.

The chain is built from TRBV10-2 and TRBJ2-1; 7 nucleotides match TRBD1. Germline trimming cut 6 bases from V and 9 bases from J; bases unmatched to any gene: 8. Per germline, CDR1 WSHSY and CDR2 SAAADI. The CDR3 consists of 13 residues. DNA for the CDR3: TGCGCCAGCAGCTACAGGGGCGTGGGTGAGCAGTTCTTC. Translating it yields CASSYRGVGEQFF.